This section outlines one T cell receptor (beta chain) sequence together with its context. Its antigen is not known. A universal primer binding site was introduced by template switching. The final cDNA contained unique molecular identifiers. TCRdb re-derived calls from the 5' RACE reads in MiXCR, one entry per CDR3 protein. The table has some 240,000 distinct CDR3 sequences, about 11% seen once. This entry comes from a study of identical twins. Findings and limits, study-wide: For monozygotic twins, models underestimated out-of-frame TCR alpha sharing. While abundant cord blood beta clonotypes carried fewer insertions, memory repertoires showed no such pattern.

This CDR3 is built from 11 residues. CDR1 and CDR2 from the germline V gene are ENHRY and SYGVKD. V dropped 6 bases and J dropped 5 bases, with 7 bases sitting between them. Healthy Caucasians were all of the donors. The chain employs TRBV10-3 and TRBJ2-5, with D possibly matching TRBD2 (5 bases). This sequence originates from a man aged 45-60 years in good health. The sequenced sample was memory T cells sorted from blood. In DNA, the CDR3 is TGTGCCATCAGAGAGGGCGAGACCCAGTACTTC. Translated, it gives CAIREGETQYF.